This T cell receptor beta chain emerged from a study of blood T cell repertoires in COVID-19. Across the study: The United States, Italy and Spain supplied acute and convalescent COVID-19 samples. The cDNA or gDNA used as material had been derived from T cells, B-cell-depleted T cells, or PBMCs.

Clones were sequenced by immunoSEQ multiplex PCR, and TCRdb holds only the in-frame ones, with some missing. The table shows under 200,000 clones, with around four fifths occurring only once. Germline V gives CDR1 LNHDA, CDR2 SQIVND (reference sequence). This CDR3 has 13 amino acids. Trimming took off 1 base at V and 6 bases at J, with 7 bases between the two ends. The sample holds a few counts of this clone. The sample taken for sequencing was peripheral blood. This sequence joins TRBV19 and TRBJ1-5; no firm D call. The TCR originated in a woman aged 25-40 years with acute or convalescent COVID-19. The CDR3 sequence: CASSIGGSQPQHF. DNA for the CDR3: TGTGCCAGTAGTATAGGAGGGAGTCAGCCCCAGCATTTT.